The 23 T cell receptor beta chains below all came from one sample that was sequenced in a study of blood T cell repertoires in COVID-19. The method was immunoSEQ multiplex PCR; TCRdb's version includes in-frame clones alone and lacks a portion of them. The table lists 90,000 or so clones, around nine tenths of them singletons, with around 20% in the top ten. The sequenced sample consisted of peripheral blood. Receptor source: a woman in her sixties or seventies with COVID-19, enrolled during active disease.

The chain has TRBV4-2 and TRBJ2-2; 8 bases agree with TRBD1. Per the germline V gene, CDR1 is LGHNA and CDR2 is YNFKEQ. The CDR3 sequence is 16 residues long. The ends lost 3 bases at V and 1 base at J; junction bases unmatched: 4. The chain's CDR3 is CASSHMGTGNTGELFF. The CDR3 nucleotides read TGTGCCAGCAGCCATATGGGGACAGGGAACACCGGGGAGCTGTTTTTT.

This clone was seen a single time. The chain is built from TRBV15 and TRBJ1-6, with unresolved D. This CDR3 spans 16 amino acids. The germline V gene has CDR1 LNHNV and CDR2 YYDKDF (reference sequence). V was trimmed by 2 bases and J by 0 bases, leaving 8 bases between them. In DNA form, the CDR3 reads TGTGCCACCAGCAGACAGGATATCTCCTATAATTCACCCCTCCACTTT. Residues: CATSRQDISYNSPLHF.

The CDR3 protein is CASSQDTGRVNGYTF. The CDR3, as DNA: TGTGCCAGCAGCCAAGATACAGGACGTGTCAATGGCTACACCTTC. The chain combines TRBV4-2 with TRBJ1-2; D is perhaps TRBD1 (5 bases). CDR3 length: 15 residues. V lost 0 bases, J lost 6 bases, and 14 bases lay in between. Germline V CDR1 and CDR2: LGHNA, YNFKEQ.

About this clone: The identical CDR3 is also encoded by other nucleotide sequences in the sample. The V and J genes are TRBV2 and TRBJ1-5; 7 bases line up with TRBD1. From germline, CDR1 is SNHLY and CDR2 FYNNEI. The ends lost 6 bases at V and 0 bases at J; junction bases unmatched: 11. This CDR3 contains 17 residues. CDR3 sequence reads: CASRPGGTSTSNQPQHF. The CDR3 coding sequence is TGTGCCAGCAGGCCAGGGGGGACCTCCACTAGCAATCAGCCCCAGCATTTT.

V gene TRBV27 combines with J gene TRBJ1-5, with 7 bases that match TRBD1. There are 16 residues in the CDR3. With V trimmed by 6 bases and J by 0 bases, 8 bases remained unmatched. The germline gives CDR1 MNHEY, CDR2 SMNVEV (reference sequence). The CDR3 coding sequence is TGTGCCAGCAGCCCAACAACAGGGGTTAGCAATCAGCCCCAGCATTTT. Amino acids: CASSPTTGVSNQPQHF.

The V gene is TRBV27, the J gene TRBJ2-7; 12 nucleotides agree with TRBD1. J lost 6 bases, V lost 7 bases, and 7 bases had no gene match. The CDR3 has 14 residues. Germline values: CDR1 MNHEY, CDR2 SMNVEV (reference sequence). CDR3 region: CASTRGQGASEQYF. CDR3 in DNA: TGTGCCAGCACCCGGGGACAGGGGGCCTCCGAGCAGTACTTC.

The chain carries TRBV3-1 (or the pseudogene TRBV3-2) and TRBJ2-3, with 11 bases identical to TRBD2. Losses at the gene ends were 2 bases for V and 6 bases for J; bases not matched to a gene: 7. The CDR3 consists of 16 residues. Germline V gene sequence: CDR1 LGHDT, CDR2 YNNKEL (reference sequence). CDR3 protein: CASSQLAGGPYDTQYF. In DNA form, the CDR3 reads TGTGCCAGCAGCCAATTAGCGGGGGGGCCTTACGATACGCAGTATTTT.

CDR3 DNA: TGTGCCAGTGGTGACCCGGGACAGGGCCATGGCTACACCTTC. It is translated as CASGDPGQGHGYTF. The chain combines TRBV19 with TRBJ1-2, with TRBD1 identical over 9 bases. V shed 8 bases and J 6 bases; nucleotides not matched to a gene: 10. The germline CDR1 and CDR2 sequences are LNHDA and SQIVND (reference sequence). CDR3 size: 14 residues.

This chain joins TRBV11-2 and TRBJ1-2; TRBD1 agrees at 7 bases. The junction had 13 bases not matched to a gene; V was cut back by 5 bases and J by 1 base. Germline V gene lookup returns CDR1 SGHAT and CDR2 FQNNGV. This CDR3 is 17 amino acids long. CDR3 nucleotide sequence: TGTGCCAGCAGCACACCGGGACAGCACCTATATAACTATGGCTACACCTTC. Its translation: CASSTPGQHLYNYGYTF.

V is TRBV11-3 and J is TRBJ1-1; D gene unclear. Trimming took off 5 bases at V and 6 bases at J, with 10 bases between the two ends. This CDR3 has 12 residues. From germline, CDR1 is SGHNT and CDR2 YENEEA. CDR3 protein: CASSAGTAEAFF. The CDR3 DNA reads TGTGCCAGCAGCGCGGGAACGGCTGAAGCTTTCTTT.

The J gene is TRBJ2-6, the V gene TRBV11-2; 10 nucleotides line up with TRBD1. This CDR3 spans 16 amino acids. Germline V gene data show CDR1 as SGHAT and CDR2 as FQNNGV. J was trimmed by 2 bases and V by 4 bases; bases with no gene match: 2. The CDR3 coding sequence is TGTGCCAGCAGCTGGACAGGGGGGACTGGGGCCAACGTCCTGACTTTC. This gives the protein CASSWTGGTGANVLTF.

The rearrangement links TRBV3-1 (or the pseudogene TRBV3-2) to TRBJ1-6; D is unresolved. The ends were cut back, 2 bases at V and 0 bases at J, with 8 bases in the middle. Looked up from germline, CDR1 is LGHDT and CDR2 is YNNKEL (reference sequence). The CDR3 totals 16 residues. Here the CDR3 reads CASSQQRNSYNSPLHF. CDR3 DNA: TGTGCCAGCAGCCAACAGCGCAACTCCTATAATTCACCCCTCCACTTT.

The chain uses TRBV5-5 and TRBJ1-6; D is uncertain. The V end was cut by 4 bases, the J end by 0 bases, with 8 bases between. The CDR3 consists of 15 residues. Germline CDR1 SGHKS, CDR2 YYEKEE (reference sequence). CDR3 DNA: TGTGCCAGCAGCCTTGGGAGCTCCTATAATTCACCCCTCCACTTT. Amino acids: CASSLGSSYNSPLHF.

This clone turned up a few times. The CDR3 coding sequence is TGTGCCAGCAGCGAAACAGGGTGCAGGTCTGGAAACACCATATATTTT. This sequence encodes CASSETGCRSGNTIYF. The chain recombines TRBV11-3 with TRBJ1-3, with D perhaps TRBD1 (6 bases). Germline CDR1 and CDR2: SGHNT and YENEEA. V shed 5 bases and J shed 1 base, with 15 bases lying between them. The CDR3 contains 16 residues.

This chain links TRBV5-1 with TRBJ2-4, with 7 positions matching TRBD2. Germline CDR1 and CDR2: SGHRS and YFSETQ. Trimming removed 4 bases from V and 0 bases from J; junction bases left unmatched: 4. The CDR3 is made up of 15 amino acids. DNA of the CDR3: TGCGCCAGCAGCCGCCCGGGGGGAGCCAAAAACATTCAGTACTTC. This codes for CASSRPGGAKNIQYF.

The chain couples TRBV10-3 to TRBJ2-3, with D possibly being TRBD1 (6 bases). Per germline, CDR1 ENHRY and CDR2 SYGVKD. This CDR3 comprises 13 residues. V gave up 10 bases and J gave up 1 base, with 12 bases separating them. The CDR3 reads CATEDSGTDTQYF. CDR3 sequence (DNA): TGTGCCACCGAGGACAGCGGCACAGATACGCAGTATTTT.

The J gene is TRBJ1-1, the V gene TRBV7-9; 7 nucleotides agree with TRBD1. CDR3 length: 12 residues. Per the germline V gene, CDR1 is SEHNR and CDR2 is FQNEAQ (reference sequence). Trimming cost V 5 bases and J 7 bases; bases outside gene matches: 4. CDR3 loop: CASSKGGHEAFF. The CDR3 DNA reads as TGTGCCAGCAGCAAAGGGGGCCATGAAGCTTTCTTT.

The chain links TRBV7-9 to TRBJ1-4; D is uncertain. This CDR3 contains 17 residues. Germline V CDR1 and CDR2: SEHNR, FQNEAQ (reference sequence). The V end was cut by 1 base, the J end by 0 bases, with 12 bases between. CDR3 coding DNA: TGTGCCAGCAGCTTAGAAGCCTCCGCTGCAACTAATGAAAAACTGTTTTTT. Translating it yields CASSLEASAATNEKLFF.

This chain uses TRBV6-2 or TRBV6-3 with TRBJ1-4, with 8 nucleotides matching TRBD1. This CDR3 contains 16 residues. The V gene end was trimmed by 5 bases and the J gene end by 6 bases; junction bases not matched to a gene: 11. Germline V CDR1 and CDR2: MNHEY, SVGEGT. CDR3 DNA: TGTGCCAGCAGTCGTTGGACAGGGAGAGCGTATGAAAAACTGTTTTTT. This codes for CASSRWTGRAYEKLFF.

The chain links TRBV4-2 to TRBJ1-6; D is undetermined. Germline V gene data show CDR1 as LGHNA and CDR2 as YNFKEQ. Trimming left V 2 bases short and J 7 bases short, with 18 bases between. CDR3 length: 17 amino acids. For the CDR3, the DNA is TGTGCCAGCAGCCAACAGATCACGGAGAACCAGAATTCACCCCTCCACTTT. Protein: CASSQQITENQNSPLHF.

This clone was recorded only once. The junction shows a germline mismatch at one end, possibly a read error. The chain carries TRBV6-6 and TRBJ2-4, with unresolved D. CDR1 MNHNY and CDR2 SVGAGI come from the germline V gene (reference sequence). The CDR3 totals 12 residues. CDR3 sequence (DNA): TGTGCCAGCAGTTACACCACCCCCCGACTTTTCTTC. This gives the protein CASSYTTPRLFF.

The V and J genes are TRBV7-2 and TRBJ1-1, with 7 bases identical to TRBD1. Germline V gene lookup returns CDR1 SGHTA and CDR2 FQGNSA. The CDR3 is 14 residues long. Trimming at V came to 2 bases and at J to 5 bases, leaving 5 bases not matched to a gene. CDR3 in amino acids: CASSLLSGGTEAFF. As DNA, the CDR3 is TGTGCCAGCAGCTTACTGTCAGGGGGAACTGAAGCTTTCTTT.

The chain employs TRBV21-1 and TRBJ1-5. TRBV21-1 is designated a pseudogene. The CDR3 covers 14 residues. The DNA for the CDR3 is TGTGCCAGCAGCAACGGGGTAAGGAATCAGCCCCAGCATTTT. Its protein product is CASSNGVRNQPQHF.